These T cell receptor beta chains were read from a single sample in a study of blood T cell repertoires in COVID-19. Sequenced by immunoSEQ multiplex PCR; TCRdb stores in-frame clones only, minus some. This sample yields about 48,000 clones, of which 75% to 85% are seen a single time; 7.3% belongs to the top ten. Sample: peripheral blood. Every receptor here comes from a man aged 35 to 55 with acute or convalescent COVID-19. Each CDR3 is given with its conserved first and last residue. D genes are given only for firm matches. Rows may omit the clone size; those that give it use once, few, many or a size class.

CDR3 DNA: TGTGCCAGCAGGACAGGGGTCTACGAGCAGTACTTC
CDR3 protein: CASRTGVYEQYF
clone size: .
J gene: TRBJ2-7
D gene: TRBD1
V gene: TRBV6-5

CDR3 DNA: TGTGCCAGCAAAAACAGGGGGCGATTAGAAAAACTGTTTTTT
CDR3 protein: CASKNRGRLEKLFF
clone size: .
J gene: TRBJ1-4
D gene: TRBD1
V gene: TRBV27

CDR3 DNA: TGTGCCAGCAGCTTGACTAGCGGTTTGAGCTCCTACAATGAGCAGTTCTTC
CDR3 protein: CASSLTSGLSSYNEQFF
clone size: .
J gene: TRBJ2-1
D gene: TRBD2
V gene: TRBV7-9

CDR3 DNA: TGTGCCAGCAGGGACACTGGAAACACCATATATTTT
CDR3 protein: CASRDTGNTIYF
clone size: .
J gene: TRBJ1-3
D gene: .
V gene: TRBV6-6

CDR3 DNA: TGCGCCAGCAGTAACCGGGACAGCTACGAGCAGTACTTC
CDR3 protein: CASSNRDSYEQYF
clone size: few
J gene: TRBJ2-7
D gene: TRBD1
V gene: TRBV10-1

CDR3 DNA: TGTGCCAGCAGCTTAGTTGGCGGGGGAACTGAAGCTTTCTTT
CDR3 protein: CASSLVGGGTEAFF
clone size: .
J gene: TRBJ1-1
D gene: .
V gene: TRBV11-2

CDR3 DNA: TGCGCCAGCAGCCGGGGTTCGGAGGGGACTAACTATGGCTACACCTTC
CDR3 protein: CASSRGSEGTNYGYTF
clone size: .
J gene: TRBJ1-2
D gene: .
V gene: TRBV5-1

CDR3 DNA: TGTGCCAGCAGGTTCCGGGACAGGGAATTCTTTGGGGCCAACGTCCTGACTTTC
CDR3 protein: CASRFRDREFFGANVLTF
clone size: .
J gene: TRBJ2-6
D gene: TRBD1
V gene: TRBV28

CDR3 DNA: TGTGCCAGCTCACCAGGTATCCTCGGTGAGCAGTACTTC
CDR3 protein: CASSPGILGEQYF
clone size: .
J gene: TRBJ2-7
D gene: .
V gene: TRBV18

CDR3 DNA: TGTGCCAGCTCACCAGTTACTGCCAAAGGGGTTGGCCCCCAGCATTTT
CDR3 protein: CASSPVTAKGVGPQHF
clone size: once
J gene: TRBJ1-5
D gene: .
V gene: TRBV18

CDR3 DNA: TGTGCCAGCAGCTTAGGGGGAGGATCCTACGAGCAGTACTTC
CDR3 protein: CASSLGGGSYEQYF
clone size: few
J gene: TRBJ2-7
D gene: .
V gene: TRBV7-2

CDR3 DNA: TGTGCCACCAAAACAGGGAGCTCCTACAATGAGCAGTTCTTC
CDR3 protein: CATKTGSSYNEQFF
clone size: .
J gene: TRBJ2-1
D gene: .
V gene: TRBV2

CDR3 DNA: TGTGCCAGTAGTAGAACTAGCGGGGGGCCAGTAGGGGAGCTGTTTTTT
CDR3 protein: CASSRTSGGPVGELFF
clone size: .
J gene: TRBJ2-2
D gene: TRBD2
V gene: TRBV19

CDR3 DNA: TGTGCCAGCTCCCCAGCCCGGTTAAGCGAGCAGTACTTC
CDR3 protein: CASSPARLSEQYF
clone size: .
J gene: TRBJ2-7
D gene: .
V gene: TRBV18

CDR3 DNA: TGTGCCAGCAGTAACTTGAGACAGGGAGTCGAGCAGTACTTC
CDR3 protein: CASSNLRQGVEQYF
clone size: .
J gene: TRBJ2-7
D gene: TRBD1
V gene: TRBV6-6

CDR3 DNA: TGTGCCAGCAGGGGCCCCATCGACTCTGGAAACACCATATATTTT
CDR3 protein: CASRGPIDSGNTIYF
clone size: few
J gene: TRBJ1-3
D gene: .
V gene: TRBV2

CDR3 DNA: TGTGCCAGCAGCCAAGGGGCACAGGGGTGGTACGAGCAGTACTTC
CDR3 protein: CASSQGAQGWYEQYF
clone size: once
J gene: TRBJ2-7
D gene: TRBD1
V gene: TRBV3-1/TRBV3-2

CDR3 DNA: TGCGCCAGCAGCTCGAGCGGGGGGTCGGGAGAGACCCAGTACTTC
CDR3 protein: CASSSSGGSGETQYF
clone size: medium-sized
J gene: TRBJ2-5
D gene: TRBD2
V gene: TRBV5-1

CDR3 DNA: TGTGCCAGCAGCTTATTCTCAGGGAACACCGGGGAGCTGTTTTTT
CDR3 protein: CASSLFSGNTGELFF
clone size: once
J gene: TRBJ2-2
D gene: .
V gene: TRBV11-2

CDR3 DNA: TGTGCCATCAGTGAATCTAACTACGAGCAGTACTTC
CDR3 protein: CAISESNYEQYF
clone size: .
J gene: TRBJ2-7
D gene: .
V gene: TRBV10-3

CDR3 DNA: TGTGCCAGCAGTCAGACAGGGGCAGGCGATGAAAAACTGTTTTTT
CDR3 protein: CASSQTGAGDEKLFF
clone size: .
J gene: TRBJ1-4
D gene: TRBD1
V gene: TRBV25-1

CDR3 DNA: TGTGCCAGCAGTGCACTCTCTAGGAGGGGCAATGAGCAGTTCTTC
CDR3 protein: CASSALSRRGNEQFF
clone size: .
J gene: TRBJ2-1
D gene: .
V gene: TRBV27

CDR3 DNA: TGTGCCAGCAGCCTGTTAGCGGGGGCTAGCACAGATACGCAGTATTTT
CDR3 protein: CASSLLAGASTDTQYF
clone size: .
J gene: TRBJ2-3
D gene: TRBD2
V gene: TRBV14

CDR3 DNA: TGTGCCAGCAGCGCCGATGACAGGGCCAGTTCACCCCTCCACTTT
CDR3 protein: CASSADDRASSPLHF
clone size: few
J gene: TRBJ1-6
D gene: TRBD1
V gene: TRBV9

CDR3 DNA: TGTGCCAGCAGTTTAACCGGACAGGGTGACCGGCCCCAGCATTTT
CDR3 protein: CASSLTGQGDRPQHF
clone size: .
J gene: TRBJ1-5
D gene: TRBD1
V gene: TRBV28

CDR3 DNA: TGCGCCAGCAGCTTGGAATCCAACTACGAGCAGTACTTC
CDR3 protein: CASSLESNYEQYF
clone size: .
J gene: TRBJ2-7
D gene: .
V gene: TRBV5-1

CDR3 DNA: TGTGCCAGCGGCAGGGGGATCGGGTACGAGCAGTACTTC
CDR3 protein: CASGRGIGYEQYF
clone size: .
J gene: TRBJ2-7
D gene: TRBD1
V gene: TRBV2

CDR3 DNA: TGTGCCAGCAGCCTAGAAAGGCCCGGGACAGGGGATGAAAAACTGTTTTTT
CDR3 protein: CASSLERPGTGDEKLFF
clone size: .
J gene: TRBJ1-4
D gene: TRBD1
V gene: TRBV7-2

CDR3 DNA: TGCGCCAGCAGTGAGGGGACAGTTGGCTATGGCTACACCTTC
CDR3 protein: CASSEGTVGYGYTF
clone size: .
J gene: TRBJ1-2
D gene: TRBD1
V gene: TRBV10-1

CDR3 DNA: TGTGCCATCAGTGAGTGGGGCAGGCAAATATATTTT
CDR3 protein: CAISEWGRQIYF
clone size: .
J gene: TRBJ1-3
D gene: .
V gene: TRBV10-3

CDR3 DNA: TGTGCCAGCAGCCTCGACAGGCAAACTGAAGCTTTCTTT
CDR3 protein: CASSLDRQTEAFF
clone size: .
J gene: TRBJ1-1
D gene: .
V gene: TRBV7-2

CDR3 DNA: TGCGCCAGCAGAAAACAGGGGGCGCGGGACTATGGCTACACCTTC
CDR3 protein: CASRKQGARDYGYTF
clone size: few
J gene: TRBJ1-2
D gene: TRBD1
V gene: TRBV4-3

CDR3 DNA: TGTGCCAGCTCCCCCGGGACACCACCTAACGAGCAGTACTTC
CDR3 protein: CASSPGTPPNEQYF
clone size: .
J gene: TRBJ2-7
D gene: .
V gene: TRBV18

CDR3 DNA: TGTGCCAGCAGTGGGGGACAAAATCAGCCCCAGCATTTT
CDR3 protein: CASSGGQNQPQHF
clone size: .
J gene: TRBJ1-5
D gene: .
V gene: TRBV2

CDR3 DNA: TGTGCCACCAGTGATTTGGACTGGATCGGGCAGTATTTT
CDR3 protein: CATSDLDWIGQYF
clone size: .
J gene: TRBJ2-3
D gene: .
V gene: TRBV24-1